The next 26 T cell receptor beta chains were all read from a single sample in a study of OX40 agonist ivuxolimab in advanced cancers. Data came from immunoSEQ multiplex PCR; TCRdb stores just in-frame clones and leaves some out. The table shows about 15,000 clones, with 80% occurring only once. The source was CD4+ or CD8+ T cells sorted from blood, collected in a trial of the OX40 agonist ivuxolimab. These receptors were taken from an adult with an advanced solid tumor such as melanoma, head and neck, liver or kidney cancer.

This chain connects TRBV7-9 to TRBJ1-5; a possible D gene is TRBD1 (5 bases). Germline V gives CDR1 SEHNR, CDR2 FQNEAQ (reference sequence). Trimming took 5 bases from V and 6 from J, leaving 14 bases between them. The CDR3 length is 14 residues. CDR3 amino acids: CASSPWGAGQPQHF. In nucleotides, the CDR3 is TGTGCCAGCAGCCCCTGGGGCGCGGGTCAGCCCCAGCATTTT.

The chain combines TRBV18 with TRBJ2-7, with 7 positions matching TRBD2. The trim removed 3 bases at V and 5 bases at J, leaving 7 bases unmatched. The CDR3 runs 14 residues. The germline V gene encodes CDR1 KGHSH and CDR2 LQKENI. CDR3: CASSPGGESNEQYF. The CDR3 nucleotides read TGTGCCAGCTCACCGGGAGGGGAAAGCAACGAGCAGTACTTC.

This chain connects TRBV2 to TRBJ2-1, with a weak D call TRBD2 (5 bases). The CDR3 covers 12 residues. CDR1 is SNHLY and CDR2 is FYNNEI in the germline V gene. V was pared by 3 bases and J by 10 bases, with 10 bases between. The CDR3 is CASSEESGEQFF. In DNA, the CDR3 is TGTGCCAGCAGTGAGGAATCGGGAGAGCAGTTCTTC.

The chain is built from TRBV7-2 and TRBJ2-7, with 7 nucleotides matching TRBD1. The V gene's germline CDR1 is SGHTA and CDR2 FQGNSA. The CDR3 covers 15 residues. V lost 2 bases to trimming and J lost 2 bases; unmatched junction nucleotides: 6. CDR3 sequence: CASSLTTGPPYEQYF. The DNA of the CDR3 is TGTGCCAGCAGCTTAACGACAGGGCCCCCCTACGAGCAGTACTTC.

The V call is TRBV2, the J call TRBJ2-7, with 11 bases lining up with TRBD1. V shed 7 bases and J 1 base; nucleotides not matched to a gene: 9. In germline, CDR1 is SNHLY, CDR2 FYNNEI. This CDR3 spans 16 amino acids. The CDR3 spells CASTAPGQGVSYEQYF. The CDR3 DNA reads TGTGCCAGCACCGCGCCGGGACAGGGGGTTTCCTACGAGCAGTACTTC.

V and J are TRBV7-9 and TRBJ1-1; no clear D. The CDR3 covers 14 residues. V dropped 6 bases and J dropped 4 bases, with 15 bases sitting between them. Germline CDR1 and CDR2: SEHNR and FQNEAQ (reference sequence). Here the CDR3 DNA reads TGTGCCAGCAGTACAGTCCCTGGCGGCACTGAAGCTTTCTTT. It specifies CASSTVPGGTEAFF.

The chain is built from TRBV7-4 and TRBJ2-1; D call uncertain. V was trimmed by 5 bases and J by 5 bases, leaving 7 bases between them. CDR3 length: 12 residues. CDR1 and CDR2 (germline): SGHVT, SQSDAQ. The CDR3 coding sequence is TGTGCCAGCAGCGGGTGGGACAATGAGCAGTTCTTC. It is translated as CASSGWDNEQFF.

The table lists this clone with a count of one. The chain links TRBV7-9 to TRBJ2-7, with 11 bases aligning to TRBD1. Germline V CDR1 and CDR2: SEHNR, FQNEAQ (reference sequence). V was clipped by 8 bases and J by 5 bases; unmatched bases: 2. This CDR3 has 12 amino acids. As DNA, the CDR3 is TGTGCCAGCCCGGGACAGGGGGACGAGCAGTACTTC. This translates into CASPGQGDEQYF.

The chain carries TRBV27 and TRBJ1-5; 10 positions agree with TRBD1. The CDR3 covers 15 residues. The junction had 8 bases not matched to a gene; V was cut back by 6 bases and J by 6 bases. Germline CDR1 is MNHEY and CDR2 is SMNVEV (reference sequence). In DNA, the CDR3 is TGTGCCAGCAGCCCGACAGGGGGCGCGGGTCAGCCCCAGCATTTT. Translating gives CASSPTGGAGQPQHF.

The chain uses TRBV9 and TRBJ2-2; D not certain. Trimming pared 4 bases from V and 7 bases from J, leaving 5 bases between. The V gene's germline CDR1 is SGDLS and CDR2 YYNGEE. CDR3 length equals 11 residues. The CDR3 spells CASSYGGELFF. As DNA, the CDR3 is TGTGCCAGCAGCTACGGCGGGGAGCTGTTTTTT.

This clone was observed many times. This sequence joins TRBV2 and TRBJ2-7; tentatively, D is TRBD1 (6 bases). CDR1 and CDR2 (germline): SNHLY, FYNNEI. There are 13 residues in the CDR3. Trimming took 6 bases from V and 3 from J, leaving 12 bases between them. The CDR3 nucleotides are TGTGCCAGCAGGTCGACAGGTAACTACGAGCAGTACTTC. Amino acid sequence: CASRSTGNYEQYF. The entire variable domain, with the rest obtained from reference TRBV2 and TRBJ2-7, is as follows: EPEVTQTPSHQVTQMGQEVILRCVPISNHLYFYWYRQILGQKVEFLVSFYNNEISEKSEIFDDQFSVERPDGSNFTLKIRSTKLEDSAMYFCASRSTGNYEQYFGPGTRLTVT.

V usage is TRBV27 and J usage is TRBJ1-5; no clear D. CDR1 MNHEY and CDR2 SMNVEV come from the germline V gene (reference sequence). Between the trimmed V and J ends, which lost 6 bases and 7 bases, there was a span of 13 bases. The CDR3 is 13 residues long. CDR3 in amino acids: CASSTYITQPQHF. The CDR3 nucleotides read TGTGCCAGCAGCACCTATATAACCCAGCCCCAGCATTTT.

This clone was counted a single time. The chain joins TRBV29-1 to TRBJ2-5; D gene uncertain. The CDR3 length is 12 residues. Trimming shortened V by 5 bases and J by 1 base, and 8 bases separated the two germline ends. CDR1 is SQVTM, CDR2 ANQGSEA, per germline. The DNA of the CDR3 is TGCAGCGTTCTGGACCTCCAAGAGACCCAGTACTTC. It is translated as CSVLDLQETQYF.

Only one count was recorded for this clone. J is TRBJ2-1 and V is TRBV19; TRBD2 matches at 7 bases. Germline assignment: CDR1 LNHDA and CDR2 SQIVND (reference sequence). V gave up 9 bases and J gave up 0 bases; unmatched junction bases: 8. The CDR3 sequence is 15 residues long. The CDR3 region has the DNA TGTGCCAGCCATTTGGGGGGGAGCTCCTACAATGAGCAGTTCTTC. This translates into CASHLGGSSYNEQFF.

The chain uses TRBV19 and TRBJ2-7; TRBD1 matches 8 bases. The CDR3 is 13 residues long. Germline values: CDR1 LNHDA, CDR2 SQIVND (reference sequence). V trimming: 5 bases; J trimming: 4 bases; junction bases outside the gene matches: 4. CDR3 sequence (DNA): TGTGCCAGTAGTCCCGGGACAGGTTACGAGCAGTACTTC. It is translated as CASSPGTGYEQYF.

The V call is TRBV15, the J call TRBJ1-5; D might be TRBD1 (5 bases). CDR1 is LNHNV, CDR2 YYDKDF, per germline (reference sequence). Trimming removed 0 bases from V and 6 bases from J, with 12 bases in between. The CDR3 consists of 15 residues. The CDR3 coding sequence is TGTGCCACCAGCAGAGATCGGGCAGGGAGTCAGCCCCAGCATTTT. This translates into CATSRDRAGSQPQHF.

This clone was seen more than once but under ten times. The chain recombines TRBV6-6 with TRBJ1-2; D perhaps matches TRBD1 (5 bases). The CDR3 sequence is 14 residues long. CDR1 and CDR2 (germline): MNHNY, SVGAGI (reference sequence). V shed 2 bases and J shed 1 base, with 8 bases lying between them. CDR3 residues: CASSYTGGNYGYTF. The CDR3 DNA reads TGTGCCAGCAGTTACACAGGCGGTAACTATGGCTACACCTTC.

The chain recombines TRBV2 with TRBJ1-3, with 9 bases fitting TRBD1. The germline gives CDR1 SNHLY, CDR2 FYNNEI. Trimming cost V 5 bases and J 7 bases; bases outside gene matches: 9. The CDR3 extends over 15 amino acids. CDR3 amino acids: CASSLDRGVANTIYF. The CDR3 coding sequence is TGTGCCAGCAGTTTGGACAGGGGCGTTGCGAACACCATATATTTT. Variable domain in full (rest from reference TRBV2 and TRBJ1-3): EPEVTQTPSHQVTQMGQEVILRCVPISNHLYFYWYRQILGQKVEFLVSFYNNEISEKSEIFDDQFSVERPDGSNFTLKIRSTKLEDSAMYFCASSLDRGVANTIYFGEGSWLTVV.

The chain couples TRBV9 to TRBJ1-1; possible D gene TRBD1, 6 bases. Trimming stripped 0 bases from V and 0 bases from J, with 15 bases between. The length of the CDR3 is 17 residues. Germline CDR1 and CDR2: SGDLS and YYNGEE. CDR3 DNA: TGTGCCAGCAGCGTAGTAGTACAGGGATTCATGAACACTGAAGCTTTCTTT. It yields the protein CASSVVVQGFMNTEAFF.

V gene TRBV9 combines with J gene TRBJ2-3; D is uncertain. This CDR3 has 15 residues. Germline CDR1 is SGDLS and CDR2 is YYNGEE. Deletions cut 0 bases from V and 4 bases from J, with 12 bases between. The CDR3 DNA reads TGTGCCAGCAGCGTAGTTCAAGGTCCCTCAGATACGCAGTATTTT. Translation gives CASSVVQGPSDTQYF. Looking up the rest from reference TRBV9 and TRBJ2-3 gives the full variable domain: DSGVTQTPKHLITATGQRVTLRCSPRSGDLSVYWYQQSLDQGLQFLIQYYNGEERAKGNILERFSAQQFPDLHSELNLSSLELGDSALYFCASSVVQGPSDTQYFGPGTRLTVL.

This chain joins TRBV7-2 and TRBJ1-2; 7 bases line up with TRBD1. V was pared by 5 bases and J by 5 bases, with 8 bases of the junction left unmatched. The CDR3 has 14 amino acids. Per the germline V gene, CDR1 is SGHTA and CDR2 is FQGNSA. This chain's CDR3 is CASSLGQAGYGYTF. DNA of the CDR3: TGTGCCAGCAGCCTTGGACAGGCAGGTTATGGCTACACCTTC.

This clone was observed a single time. The chain links TRBV9 to TRBJ1-1, with TRBD1 as a possible D gene (6 bases). V dropped 3 bases and J dropped 7 bases, with 19 bases sitting between them. This CDR3 contains 15 residues. Germline V CDR1 and CDR2: SGDLS, YYNGEE. The CDR3 DNA is TGTGCCAGCAGCGACGTAACCGTCGGGGGCCTTGAAGCTTTCTTT. It is translated as CASSDVTVGGLEAFF.

The table lists this clone with a few counts. The rearrangement uses TRBV5-1 and TRBJ1-2; tentative D call: TRBD1 (5 bases). Germline V lookup: CDR1 SGHRS, CDR2 YFSETQ. V was pared by 0 bases and J by 5 bases, with 14 bases between. This CDR3 spans 15 amino acids. The CDR3 nucleotides read TGCGCCAGCAGCTTGGAGCCGGGACTTTTTTATGGCTACACCTTC. It yields the protein CASSLEPGLFYGYTF.

The gene calls are TRBV2 and TRBJ1-1; weak D call: TRBD1 (5 bases). CDR3 length equals 11 residues. The V and J ends lost 9 bases and 6 bases respectively, with 11 bases between them. Germline CDR1 SNHLY, CDR2 FYNNEI. In DNA, the CDR3 is TGTGCCAGTGTGGCGGGACCTGAAGCTTTCTTT. It is translated as CASVAGPEAFF.

This clone showed up just once. The gene calls are TRBV4-2 and TRBJ2-1, with D tentatively TRBD1 (6 bases). In germline, CDR1 is LGHNA, CDR2 YNFKEQ. The CDR3 totals 14 residues. V was pared by 2 bases and J by 7 bases, with 12 bases between. The CDR3, as DNA: TGTGCCAGCAGCCAACCCACAGGGTATAATGAGCAGTTCTTC. Encoded protein: CASSQPTGYNEQFF.

The V call is TRBV4-1, the J call TRBJ1-5; D not resolved. The CDR3 is 12 residues long. The germline CDR1 and CDR2 sequences are MGHRA and YSYEKL. Trimming shortened V by 0 bases and J by 7 bases, and 4 bases separated the two germline ends. The chain's CDR3 is CASSQDGQPQHF. The DNA of the CDR3 is TGCGCCAGCAGCCAAGACGGCCAGCCCCAGCATTTT.